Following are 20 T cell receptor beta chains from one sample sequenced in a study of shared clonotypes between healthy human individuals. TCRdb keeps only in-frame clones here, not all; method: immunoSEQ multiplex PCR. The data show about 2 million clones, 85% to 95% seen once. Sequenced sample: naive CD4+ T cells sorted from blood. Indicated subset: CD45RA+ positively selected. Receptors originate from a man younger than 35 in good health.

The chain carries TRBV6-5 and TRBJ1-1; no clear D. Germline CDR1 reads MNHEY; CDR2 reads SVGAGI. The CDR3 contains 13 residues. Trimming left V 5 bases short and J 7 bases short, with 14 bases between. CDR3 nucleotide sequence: TGTGCCAGCAGTGAGGGCGGAAGTAGTGAAGCTTTCTTT. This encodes CASSEGGSSEAFF.

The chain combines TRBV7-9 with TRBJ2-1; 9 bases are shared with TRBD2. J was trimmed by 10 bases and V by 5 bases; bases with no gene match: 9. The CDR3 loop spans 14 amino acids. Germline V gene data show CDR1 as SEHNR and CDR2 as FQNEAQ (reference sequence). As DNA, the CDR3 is TGTGCCAGCAGCCCATGGTTGCGGGAGGGAGAGCAGTTCTTC. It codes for CASSPWLREGEQFF. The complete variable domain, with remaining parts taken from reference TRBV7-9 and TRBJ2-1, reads DTGVSQNPRHKITKRGQNVTFRCDPISEHNRLYWYRQTLGQGPEFLTYFQNEAQLEKSRLLSDRFSAERPKGSFSTLEIQRTEQGDSAMYLCASSPWLREGEQFFGPGTRLTVL.

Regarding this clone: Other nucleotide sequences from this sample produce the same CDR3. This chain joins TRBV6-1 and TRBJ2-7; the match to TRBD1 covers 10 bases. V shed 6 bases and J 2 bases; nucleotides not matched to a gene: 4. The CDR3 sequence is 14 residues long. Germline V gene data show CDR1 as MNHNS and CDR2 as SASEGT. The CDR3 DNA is TGTGCCAGCAGAACCGGGACAGGGGCCTACGAGCAGTACTTC. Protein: CASRTGTGAYEQYF.

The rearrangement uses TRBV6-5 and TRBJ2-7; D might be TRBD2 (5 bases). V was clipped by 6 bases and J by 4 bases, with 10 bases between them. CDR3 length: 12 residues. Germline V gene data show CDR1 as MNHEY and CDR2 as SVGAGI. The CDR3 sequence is CASSQSGYEQYF. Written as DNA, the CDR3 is TGTGCCAGCAGCCAATCGGGATACGAGCAGTACTTC.

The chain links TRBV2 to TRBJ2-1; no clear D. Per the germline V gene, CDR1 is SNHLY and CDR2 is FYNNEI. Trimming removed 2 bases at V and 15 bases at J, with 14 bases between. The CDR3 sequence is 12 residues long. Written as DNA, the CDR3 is TGTGCCAGCAGTGAAATAGGGCGGAATACGTTCTTC. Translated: CASSEIGRNTFF.

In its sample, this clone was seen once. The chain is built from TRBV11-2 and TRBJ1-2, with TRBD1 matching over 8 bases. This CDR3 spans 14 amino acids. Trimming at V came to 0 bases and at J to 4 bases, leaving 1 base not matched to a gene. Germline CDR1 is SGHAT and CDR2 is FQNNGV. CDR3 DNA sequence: TGTGCCAGCAGCTTAGATACAGGGGGCTATGGCTACACCTTC. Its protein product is CASSLDTGGYGYTF.

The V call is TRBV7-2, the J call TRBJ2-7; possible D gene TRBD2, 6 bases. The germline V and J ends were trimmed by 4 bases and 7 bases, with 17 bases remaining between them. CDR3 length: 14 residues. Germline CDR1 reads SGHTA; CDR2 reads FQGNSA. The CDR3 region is CASSSGTSAREQYF. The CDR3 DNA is TGTGCCAGCAGCTCCGGGACTTCGGCTAGGGAGCAGTACTTC.

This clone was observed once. The CDR3 nucleotides are TGTGCCAGCAGCTTAGTCTTCGGGGGGCAAGAGACCCAGTACTTC. It translates to CASSLVFGGQETQYF. V and J are TRBV11-2 and TRBJ2-5, with 7 bases aligning to TRBD2. V was pared by 1 base and J by 2 bases, with 4 bases of the junction left unmatched. CDR3 length equals 15 residues. Germline V lookup: CDR1 SGHAT, CDR2 FQNNGV. Full variable domain (outside the CDR3, taken from reference TRBV11-2 and TRBJ2-5): EAGVAQSPRYKIIEKRQSVAFWCNPISGHATLYWYQQILGQGPKLLIQFQNNGVVDDSQLPKDRFSAERLKGVDSTLKIQPAKLEDSAVYLCASSLVFGGQETQYFGPGTRLLVL.

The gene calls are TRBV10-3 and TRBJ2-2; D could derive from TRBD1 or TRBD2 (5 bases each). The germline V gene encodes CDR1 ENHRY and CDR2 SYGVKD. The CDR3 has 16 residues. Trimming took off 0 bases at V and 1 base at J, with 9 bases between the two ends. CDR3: CAISESGDRNTGELFF. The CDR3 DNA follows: TGTGCCATCAGTGAGTCGGGGGATCGGAACACCGGGGAGCTGTTTTTT.

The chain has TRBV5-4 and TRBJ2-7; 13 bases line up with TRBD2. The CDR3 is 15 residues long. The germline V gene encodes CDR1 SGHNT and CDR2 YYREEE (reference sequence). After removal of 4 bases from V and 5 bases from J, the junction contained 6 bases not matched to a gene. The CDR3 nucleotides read TGTGCCAGCAGCCGACTAGCGGGAGGTTTCAACGAGCAGTACTTC. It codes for CASSRLAGGFNEQYF.

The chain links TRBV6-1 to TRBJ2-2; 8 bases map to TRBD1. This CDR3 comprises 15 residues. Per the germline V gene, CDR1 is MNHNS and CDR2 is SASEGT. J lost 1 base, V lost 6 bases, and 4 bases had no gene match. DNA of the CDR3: TGTGCCAGCAGAGACAGGGGCCTGAACACCGGGGAGCTGTTTTTT. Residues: CASRDRGLNTGELFF.

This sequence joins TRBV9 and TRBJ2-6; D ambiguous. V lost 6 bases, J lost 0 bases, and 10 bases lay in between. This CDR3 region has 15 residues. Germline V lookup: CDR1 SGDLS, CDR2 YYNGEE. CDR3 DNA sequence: TGTGCCAGCACCCTAGGGATCTCTGGGGCCAACGTCCTGACTTTC. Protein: CASTLGISGANVLTF.

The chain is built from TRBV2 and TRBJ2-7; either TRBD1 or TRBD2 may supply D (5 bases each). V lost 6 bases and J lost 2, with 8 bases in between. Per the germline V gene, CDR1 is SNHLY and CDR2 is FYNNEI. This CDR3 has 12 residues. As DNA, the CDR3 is TGTGCCAGCAGAAGGGGAGCCTACGAGCAGTACTTC. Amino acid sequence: CASRRGAYEQYF. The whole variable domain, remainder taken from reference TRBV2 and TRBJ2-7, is EPEVTQTPSHQVTQMGQEVILRCVPISNHLYFYWYRQILGQKVEFLVSFYNNEISEKSEIFDDQFSVERPDGSNFTLKIRSTKLEDSAMYFCASRRGAYEQYFGPGTRLTVT.

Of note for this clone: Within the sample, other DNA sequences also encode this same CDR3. Here the CDR3 reads CASSVGAAGGQETQYF. The CDR3 coding sequence is TGTGCCAGCAGCGTAGGGGCGGCAGGGGGCCAAGAGACCCAGTACTTC. The chain employs TRBV9 and TRBJ2-5; TRBD1 aligns across 7 bases. Germline V gene data show CDR1 as SGDLS and CDR2 as YYNGEE. The CDR3 runs 16 residues. The V gene end was trimmed by 0 bases and the J gene end by 1 base; junction bases not matched to a gene: 6.

CDR3 residues: CASSLTGNSEQPQHF. CDR3 sequence (DNA): TGCGCCAGCAGCCTCACAGGGAACAGTGAGCAGCCCCAGCATTTT. V gene TRBV5-1 combines with J gene TRBJ1-5, with a possible D match to TRBD1 (6 bases). In germline, CDR1 is SGHRS, CDR2 YFSETQ. V was clipped by 4 bases and J by 7 bases, with 18 bases between them. The CDR3 has 15 residues. Drawing the rest from reference TRBV5-1 and TRBJ1-5, the complete variable domain is KAGVTQTPRYLIKTRGQQVTLSCSPISGHRSVSWYQQTPGQGLQFLFEYFSETQRNKGNFPGRFSGRQFSNSRSEMNVSTLELGDSALYLCASSLTGNSEQPQHFGDGTRLSIL.

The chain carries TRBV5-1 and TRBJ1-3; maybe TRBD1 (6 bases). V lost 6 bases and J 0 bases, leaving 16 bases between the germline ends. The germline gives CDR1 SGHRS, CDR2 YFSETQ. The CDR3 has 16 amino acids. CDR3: CASTLDRPASGNTIYF. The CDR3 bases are TGCGCCAGCACCCTTGACAGGCCCGCCTCTGGAAACACCATATATTTT.

CDR3 DNA: TGCATAGGGAGGACGGACAATGAGCAGTTCTTC. This gives the protein CIGRTDNEQFF. The chain uses TRBV20-1 and TRBJ2-1, with D maybe TRBD2 (6 bases). From germline, CDR1 is DFQATT and CDR2 SNEGSKA (reference sequence). This CDR3 comprises 11 residues.

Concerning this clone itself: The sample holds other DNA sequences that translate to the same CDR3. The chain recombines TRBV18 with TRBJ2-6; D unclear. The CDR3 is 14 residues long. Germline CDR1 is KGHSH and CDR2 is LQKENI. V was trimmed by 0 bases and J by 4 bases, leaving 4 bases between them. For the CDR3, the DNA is TGTGCCAGCTCACCACCGTCCGGGGCCAACGTCCTGACTTTC. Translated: CASSPPSGANVLTF. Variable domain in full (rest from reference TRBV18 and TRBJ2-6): NAGVMQNPRHLVRRRGQEARLRCSPMKGHSHVYWYRQLPEEGLKFMVYLQKENIIDESGMPKERFSAEFPKEGPSILRIQQVVRGDSAAYFCASSPPSGANVLTFGAGSRLTVL.

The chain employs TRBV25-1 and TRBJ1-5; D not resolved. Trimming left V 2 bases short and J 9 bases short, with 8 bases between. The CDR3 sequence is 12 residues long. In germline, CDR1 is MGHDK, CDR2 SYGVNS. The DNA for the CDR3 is TGTGCCAGCAGTGAAGGTCTGAGGCCCCAGCATTTT. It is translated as CASSEGLRPQHF.

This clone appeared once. CDR3 in DNA: TGCGCCAGCAGCCAGGCAGCGGGAGGCCAGGGCATATACAATGAGCAGTTCTTC. This gives the protein CASSQAAGGQGIYNEQFF. The gene calls are TRBV4-3 and TRBJ2-1; 9 nucleotides match TRBD2. Trimming at V came to 3 bases and at J to 4 bases, leaving 13 bases not matched to a gene. Germline lookup yields CDR1 LGHNA and CDR2 YSLEER. The CDR3 has 18 residues.